The 28 T cell receptor beta chains listed next were all sequenced from one sample in a study of cytomegalovirus exposure and HLA in healthy donors. This PCR relied on a set of 60 Vbeta primers and 13 Jbeta primers. The protocol was immunoSEQ multiplex PCR, while the TCRdb copy is restricted to in-frame clones and leaves out a portion. The data contain about 150,000 clones, over 60% of them singletons. The sequencing sample was made of PBMCs. The receptors stem from a middle-aged man in good health and CMV-seropositive.

Details on this clone: Compared with germline, one end of the junction differs, possibly owing to a read error. J is TRBJ2-1 and V is TRBV5-1; D is undetermined. This CDR3 comprises 11 residues. CDR1 is SGHRS and CDR2 is YFSETQ in the germline V gene. The chain's CDR3 is CASSSDNEQFF. The CDR3 DNA follows: TGCGCCAGCAGCTCCGACAATGAGCAGTTCTTC.

The rearrangement links TRBV27 to TRBJ2-7; 9 nucleotides agree with TRBD1. CDR3 length: 15 amino acids. V was clipped by 4 bases and J by 2 bases; unmatched bases: 6. CDR1 is MNHEY, CDR2 SMNVEV, per germline (reference sequence). In DNA form, the CDR3 reads TGTGCCAGCAGTTCCCCGGGACAGGGAACCTACGAGCAGTACTTC. This gives the protein CASSSPGQGTYEQYF.

The V gene is TRBV19, the J gene TRBJ2-1; possibly TRBD2 for D (6 bases). CDR3 size: 16 residues. Trimming left V 5 bases short and J 4 bases short, with 18 bases between. The germline V gene has CDR1 LNHDA and CDR2 SQIVND (reference sequence). This chain's CDR3 is CASSGPSGEVYNEQFF. The CDR3 DNA follows: TGTGCCAGTAGTGGCCCCTCGGGAGAAGTTTACAATGAGCAGTTCTTC.

The chain is built from TRBV29-1 and TRBJ1-4; D gene unclear. V lost 1 base, J lost 2 bases, and 5 bases lay in between. The CDR3 length is 13 residues. Germline lookup yields CDR1 SQVTM and CDR2 ANQGSEA. The CDR3 spells CSVEAGTNEKLFF. DNA of the CDR3: TGCAGCGTTGAAGCGGGGACTAATGAAAAACTGTTTTTT.

The genes are TRBV6-5 and TRBJ1-3; 9 nucleotides agree with TRBD1. Germline V lookup: CDR1 MNHEY, CDR2 SVGAGI. The CDR3 is 15 residues long. The trim removed 7 bases at V and 1 base at J, leaving 5 bases unmatched. This CDR3 reads CASIGTGQSGNTIYF. Here the CDR3 DNA reads TGTGCCAGCATTGGGACAGGGCAATCTGGAAACACCATATATTTT.

The V gene is TRBV6-5, the J gene TRBJ1-2; a possible D gene is TRBD1 (5 bases). CDR1 MNHEY and CDR2 SVGAGI come from the germline V gene. Deletions cut 0 bases from V and 7 bases from J, with 15 bases between. This CDR3 is 15 amino acids long. The CDR3 DNA reads TGTGCCAGCAGTTACTCGCGGGACGGGCCTATTGGCTACACCTTC. Translation gives CASSYSRDGPIGYTF.

In its sample, this clone was seen once. The genes are TRBV19 and TRBJ1-1; TRBD1 agrees at 7 bases. Germline trimming cut 5 bases from V and 0 bases from J; bases unmatched to any gene: 3. Germline lookup yields CDR1 LNHDA and CDR2 SQIVND (reference sequence). The length of the CDR3 is 14 residues. DNA of the CDR3: TGTGCCAGTAGTGCAGGGGGAATGAACACTGAAGCTTTCTTT. It encodes CASSAGGMNTEAFF.

This chain uses TRBV7-9 with TRBJ1-4; D call uncertain. The V and J ends lost 7 bases and 8 bases respectively, with 17 bases between them. The CDR3 length is 14 residues. The germline gives CDR1 SEHNR, CDR2 FQNEAQ (reference sequence). In DNA form, the CDR3 reads TGTGCCAGCACCCCGGGGAATTCGGGGGAAAAACTGTTTTTT. Translating gives CASTPGNSGEKLFF.

The chain combines TRBV19 with TRBJ1-2; D not resolved. The V end lost 6 bases, the J end lost 6 bases, and 14 bases lay between the germline ends. Germline loops: CDR1 LNHDA, CDR2 SQIVND (reference sequence). This CDR3 contains 13 residues. CDR3 protein: CASRRRTRDGYTF. The CDR3 nucleotides read TGTGCCAGTAGGCGGAGGACCAGAGATGGCTACACCTTC.

This clone was counted between two and nine times. This chain uses TRBV11-2 with TRBJ2-2; 8 nucleotides agree with TRBD2. The CDR3 sequence is 13 residues long. Per the germline V gene, CDR1 is SGHAT and CDR2 is FQNNGV. Unmatched junction bases numbered 3, after V lost 5 bases and J lost 7 bases. The CDR3 reads CASSPRGGGELFF. The CDR3 bases are TGTGCCAGCAGCCCCCGGGGGGGCGGGGAGCTGTTTTTT.

The chain joins TRBV7-3 to TRBJ2-2; maybe TRBD2 (6 bases). The CDR3 is made up of 12 amino acids. Germline V gene sequence: CDR1 SGHTA, CDR2 FQGTGA. V was shortened by 8 bases and J by 5 bases, with 9 bases between the two germline ends. The DNA for the CDR3 is TGTGCCAGCGGGGCGGGAACCGGGGAGCTGTTTTTT. Amino acid sequence: CASGAGTGELFF.

This chain uses TRBV19 with TRBJ1-5; no definite D call. The germline CDR1 and CDR2 sequences are LNHDA and SQIVND (reference sequence). The CDR3 sequence is 16 residues long. V shed 3 bases and J shed 2 bases, with 14 bases lying between them. CDR3 protein: CASSISGSGGNQPQHF. CDR3 DNA sequence: TGTGCCAGTAGTATCTCGGGGAGCGGGGGCAATCAGCCCCAGCATTTT.

This chain joins TRBV7-2 and TRBJ1-1, with D maybe TRBD1 (5 bases). The CDR3 is 11 amino acids. The V gene lost 3 bases and the J gene lost 7 bases, with 6 bases spanning the gap. Germline V gene lookup returns CDR1 SGHTA and CDR2 FQGNSA. In nucleotides, the CDR3 is TGTGCCAGCAGCTTCGACAGTGAAGCTTTCTTT. Translating gives CASSFDSEAFF.

This clone has just one count. This chain joins TRBV7-9 and TRBJ1-1; no clear D. This CDR3 comprises 13 residues. The ends were cut back, 8 bases at V and 11 bases at J, with 21 bases in the middle. The germline gives CDR1 SEHNR, CDR2 FQNEAQ (reference sequence). The CDR3 loop is CASRLGEEARAFF. DNA of the CDR3: TGTGCCAGCCGGCTTGGGGAGGAGGCCAGGGCTTTCTTT.

CDR3 loop: CASSSSAEGSHEQFF. CDR3 nucleotides: TGTGCCAGCAGTTCCTCGGCGGAGGGATCGCATGAGCAGTTCTTC. This chain links TRBV28 with TRBJ2-1, with D possibly matching TRBD2 (6 bases). Germline V CDR1 and CDR2: MDHEN, SYDVKM. This CDR3 is built from 15 residues. Trimming left V 4 bases short and J 8 bases short, with 18 bases between.

The chain recombines TRBV6-1 with TRBJ1-3; D is possibly TRBD1 (6 bases). The V and J ends lost 2 bases and 4 bases respectively, with 24 bases between them. Germline-derived CDR1 and CDR2 are MNHNS and SASEGT. This CDR3 has 19 residues. CDR3 sequence (DNA): TGTGCCAGCAGTGAATTTGGGGGGGGCCCTGCCTCTAAAGGAAACACCATATATTTT. It encodes CASSEFGGGPASKGNTIYF.

CDR3 DNA: TGTGCCAGCAGCCCCCTCCACGAGCAGTACTTC. Its protein is CASSPLHEQYF. This chain joins TRBV6-6 and TRBJ2-7; the D is unclear. The ends were cut back, 6 bases at V and 5 bases at J, with 8 bases in the middle. The CDR3 spans 11 residues. In germline, CDR1 is MNHNY, CDR2 SVGAGI (reference sequence).

This chain connects TRBV29-1 to TRBJ1-2, with D tentatively TRBD1 (6 bases). Trimming removed 0 bases at V and 7 bases at J, with 12 bases between. The CDR3 loop spans 13 amino acids. Germline lookup yields CDR1 SQVTM and CDR2 ANQGSEA. In DNA form, the CDR3 reads TGCAGCGTTGAAGAATCCAGGGGTGGTGGCTACACCTTC. As protein: CSVEESRGGGYTF. Drawing the rest from reference TRBV29-1 and TRBJ1-2, the complete variable domain is SAVISQKPSRDICQRGTSLTIQCQVDSQVTMMFWYRQQPGQSLTLIATANQGSEATYESGFVIDKFPISRPNLTFSTLTVSNMSPEDSSIYLCSVEESRGGGYTFGSGTRLTVV.

The chain combines TRBV14 with TRBJ2-7; TRBD1 is a possible D gene (6 bases). The V end lost 3 bases, the J end lost 2 bases, and 11 bases lay between the germline ends. The germline V gene encodes CDR1 SGHDN and CDR2 FVKESK. The CDR3 length is 14 residues. In nucleotides, the CDR3 is TGTGCCAGCAGCCACCTCGGACAGCCCTACGAGCAGTACTTC. Amino acids: CASSHLGQPYEQYF.

CDR3 coding DNA: TGTGCCATCAGCGGGAGCTCCTACGAGCAGTACTTC. Its translation: CAISGSSYEQYF. The V gene is TRBV10-3, the J gene TRBJ2-7, with D perhaps matching TRBD2 (6 bases). The germline V gene has CDR1 ENHRY and CDR2 SYGVKD. V was trimmed by 6 bases and J by 0 bases, leaving 6 bases between them. This CDR3 comprises 12 residues.

This clone came up once. The rearrangement joins TRBV2 to TRBJ1-1; D unclear. The V end was cut by 7 bases, the J end by 3 bases, with 6 bases between. The germline gives CDR1 SNHLY, CDR2 FYNNEI. CDR3 size: 11 residues. CDR3 nucleotide sequence: TGTGCCAGCAACGCAGACACTGAAGCTTTCTTT. Its translation: CASNADTEAFF.

V gene TRBV4-3 combines with J gene TRBJ2-7, with 7 bases lining up with TRBD2. Germline V gene data show CDR1 as LGHNA and CDR2 as YSLEER. CDR3 length: 15 amino acids. The V segment lost 0 bases and the J segment 2 bases; nucleotides outside the gene matches: 4. The CDR3 nucleotides read TGCGCCAGCAGCCAAGACGGGGGAGGGCCCTACGAGCAGTACTTC. It encodes CASSQDGGGPYEQYF.

This sequence joins TRBV9 and TRBJ2-7; 16 positions agree with TRBD2. The CDR3 extends over 15 amino acids. Per germline, CDR1 SGDLS and CDR2 YYNGEE. Losses at the gene ends were 4 bases for V and 6 bases for J; bases not matched to a gene: 4. CDR3 DNA: TGTGCCAGCAGCCCGGGACTAGCGGGAGGGGGCGAGCAGTACTTC. Translating gives CASSPGLAGGGEQYF.

The rearrangement uses TRBV5-1 and TRBJ2-5; weak D call: TRBD1 (6 bases). The CDR3 loop spans 15 amino acids. Germline values: CDR1 SGHRS, CDR2 YFSETQ. V gave up 0 bases and J gave up 4 bases, with 13 bases separating them. CDR3 protein: CASSLARGRGETQYF. Written as DNA, the CDR3 is TGCGCCAGCAGCTTGGCCAGGGGTCGGGGAGAGACCCAGTACTTC.

The chain combines TRBV9 with TRBJ2-3; 15 bases line up with TRBD2. The CDR3 runs 15 residues. The V gene's germline CDR1 is SGDLS and CDR2 YYNGEE. Trimming took 10 bases from V and 5 from J; bases not matched to a gene: 8. The CDR3 sequence: CASNPGLAGGDTQYF. CDR3 DNA: TGTGCCTCAAACCCGGGACTAGCGGGGGGAGATACGCAGTATTTT.

V and J are TRBV4-1 and TRBJ1-2, with 10 bases aligning to TRBD1. Germline assignment: CDR1 MGHRA and CDR2 YSYEKL. The CDR3 has 15 residues. With 1 base clipped from V and 2 bases from J, the junction kept 1 base outside the gene matches. The CDR3 region is CASSQGQGANYGYTF. In DNA, the CDR3 is TGCGCCAGCAGCCAAGGACAGGGGGCGAACTATGGCTACACCTTC.

The rearrangement links TRBV4-2 to TRBJ2-7, with 10 nucleotides matching TRBD2. Unmatched junction bases numbered 5, after V lost 4 bases and J lost 2 bases. Germline V lookup: CDR1 LGHNA, CDR2 YNFKEQ. This CDR3 region has 15 residues. The CDR3 sequence is CASSPSSGRTYEQYF. The DNA of the CDR3 is TGTGCCAGCAGCCCTTCTAGCGGGAGAACCTACGAGCAGTACTTC.

This chain connects TRBV4-3 to TRBJ2-3; TRBD2 matches at 9 bases. The ends lost 3 bases at V and 5 bases at J; junction bases unmatched: 15. The CDR3 is 18 residues long. CDR1 is LGHNA and CDR2 is YSLEER in the germline V gene. The CDR3 reads CASSQALLSGGRGDTQYF. CDR3 bases: TGCGCCAGCAGCCAGGCCTTACTTAGCGGGGGCCGCGGAGATACGCAGTATTTT.